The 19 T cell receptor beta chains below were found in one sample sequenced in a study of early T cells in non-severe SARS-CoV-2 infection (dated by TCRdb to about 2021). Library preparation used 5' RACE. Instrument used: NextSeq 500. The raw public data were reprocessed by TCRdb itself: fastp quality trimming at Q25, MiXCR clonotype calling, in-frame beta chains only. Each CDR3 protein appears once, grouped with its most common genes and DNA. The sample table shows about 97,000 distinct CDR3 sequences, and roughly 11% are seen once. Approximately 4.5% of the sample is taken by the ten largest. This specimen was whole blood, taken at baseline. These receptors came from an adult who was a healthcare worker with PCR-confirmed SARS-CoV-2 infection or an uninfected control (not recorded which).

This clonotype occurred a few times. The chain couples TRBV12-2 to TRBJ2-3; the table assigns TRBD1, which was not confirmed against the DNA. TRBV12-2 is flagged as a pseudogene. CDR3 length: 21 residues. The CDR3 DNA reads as TGTGCAAGTCGCTTAGCGCGGGGCAGGGGCGCCTCCAACCTTAGCACAGATACGCAGTATTTT. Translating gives CASRLARGRGASNLSTDTQYF.

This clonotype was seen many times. For the CDR3, the DNA is TGTGCCAGCAGTAATAGCAATCAGCCCCAGCATTTT. Its protein is CASSNSNQPQHF. V is TRBV6-5 and J is TRBJ1-5, with no clear D. CDR1 MNHEY and CDR2 SVGAGI come from the germline V gene. V lost 5 bases and J 0 bases, leaving 2 bases between the germline ends. The length of the CDR3 is 12 residues.

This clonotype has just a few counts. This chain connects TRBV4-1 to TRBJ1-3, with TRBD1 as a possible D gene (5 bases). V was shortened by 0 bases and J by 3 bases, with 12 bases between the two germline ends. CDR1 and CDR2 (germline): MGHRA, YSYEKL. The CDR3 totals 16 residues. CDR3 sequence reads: CASSQDQGFYGNTIYF. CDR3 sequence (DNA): TGCGCCAGCAGCCAAGATCAGGGCTTTTATGGAAACACCATATATTTT.

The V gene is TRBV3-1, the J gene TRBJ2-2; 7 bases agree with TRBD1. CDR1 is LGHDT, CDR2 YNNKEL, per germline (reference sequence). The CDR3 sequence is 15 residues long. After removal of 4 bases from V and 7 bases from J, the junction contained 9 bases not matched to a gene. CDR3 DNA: TGTGCCAGCAGCCCTCAACAGGGGTGGAACGGGGAGCTGTTTTTT. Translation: CASSPQQGWNGELFF. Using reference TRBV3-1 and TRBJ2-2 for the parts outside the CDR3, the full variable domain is DTAVSQTPKYLVTQMGNDKSIKCEQNLGHDTMYWYKQDSKKFLKIMFSYNNKELIINETVPNRFSPKSPDKAHLNLHINSLELGDSAVYFCASSPQQGWNGELFFGEGSRLTVL.

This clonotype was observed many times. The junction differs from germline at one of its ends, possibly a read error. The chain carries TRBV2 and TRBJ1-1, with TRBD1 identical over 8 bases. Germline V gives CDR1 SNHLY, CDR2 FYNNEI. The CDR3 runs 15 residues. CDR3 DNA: TGTGCCAGCCGTGACAGGGGAAGGACGAACACTGAAGCTTTCTTT. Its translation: CASRDRGRTNTEAFF.

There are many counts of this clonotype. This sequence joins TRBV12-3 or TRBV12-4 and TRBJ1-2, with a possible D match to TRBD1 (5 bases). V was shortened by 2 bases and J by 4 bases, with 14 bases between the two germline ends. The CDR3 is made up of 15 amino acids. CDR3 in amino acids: CASSLQGTGLYGYTF. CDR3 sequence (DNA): TGTGCCAGCAGTTTACAAGGGACGGGCCTCTATGGCTACACCTTC.

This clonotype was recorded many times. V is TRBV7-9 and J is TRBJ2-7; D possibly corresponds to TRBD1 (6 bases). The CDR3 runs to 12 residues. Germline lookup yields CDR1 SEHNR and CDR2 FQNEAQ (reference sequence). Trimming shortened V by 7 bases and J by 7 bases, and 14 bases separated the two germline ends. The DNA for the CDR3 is TGTGCCAGCACCATGGGACAACCTGAGCAGTACTTC. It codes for CASTMGQPEQYF.

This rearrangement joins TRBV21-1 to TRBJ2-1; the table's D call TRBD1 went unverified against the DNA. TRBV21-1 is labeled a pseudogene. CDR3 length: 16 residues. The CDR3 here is CASSRNRGRVNNEQFF. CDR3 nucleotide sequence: TGTGCCAGCAGCAGGAACAGGGGGCGCGTAAACAATGAGCAGTTCTTC.

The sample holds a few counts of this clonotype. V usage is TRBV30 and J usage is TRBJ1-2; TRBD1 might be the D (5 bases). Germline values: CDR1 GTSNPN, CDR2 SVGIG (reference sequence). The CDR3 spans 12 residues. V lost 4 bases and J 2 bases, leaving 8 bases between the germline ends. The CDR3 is CAWNEGNYGYTF. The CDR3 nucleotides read TGTGCCTGGAACGAGGGGAACTATGGCTACACCTTC.

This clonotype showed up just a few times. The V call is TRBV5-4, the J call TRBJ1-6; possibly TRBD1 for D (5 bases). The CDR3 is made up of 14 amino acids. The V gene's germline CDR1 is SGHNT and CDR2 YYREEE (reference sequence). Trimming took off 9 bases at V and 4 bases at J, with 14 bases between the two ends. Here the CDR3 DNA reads TGTGCCACCAATAACAGGAGTTATAATTCACCCCTCCACTTT. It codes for CATNNRSYNSPLHF. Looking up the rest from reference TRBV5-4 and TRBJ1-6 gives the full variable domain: ETGVTQSPTHLIKTRGQQVTLRCSSQSGHNTVSWYQQALGQGPQFIFQYYREEENGRGNFPPRFSGLQFPNYSSELNVNALELDDSALYLCATNNRSYNSPLHFGNGTRLTVT.

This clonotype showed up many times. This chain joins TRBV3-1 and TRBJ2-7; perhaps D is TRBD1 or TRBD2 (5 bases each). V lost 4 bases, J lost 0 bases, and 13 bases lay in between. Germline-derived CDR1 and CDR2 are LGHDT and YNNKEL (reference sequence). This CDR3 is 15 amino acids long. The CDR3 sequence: CASSLTGTGSYEQYF. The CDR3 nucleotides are TGTGCCAGCAGCCTAACCGGGACGGGCTCCTACGAGCAGTACTTC.

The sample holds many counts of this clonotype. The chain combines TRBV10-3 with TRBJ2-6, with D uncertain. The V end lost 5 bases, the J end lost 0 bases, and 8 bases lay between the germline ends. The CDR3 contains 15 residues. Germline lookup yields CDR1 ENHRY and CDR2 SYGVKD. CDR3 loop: CAISPVGSGANVLTF. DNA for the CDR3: TGTGCCATCAGTCCAGTGGGCTCTGGGGCCAACGTCCTGACTTTC.

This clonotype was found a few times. The CDR3 region has the DNA TGCAGTGCTAGATATGCGGGAGTGGGAAATGAGCAGTTCTTC. Translation: CSARYAGVGNEQFF. This rearrangement joins TRBV20-1 to TRBJ2-1, with 7 bases aligning to TRBD2. The germline V gene has CDR1 DFQATT and CDR2 SNEGSKA (reference sequence). There are 14 residues in the CDR3. V gave up 2 bases and J gave up 7 bases; unmatched junction bases: 8.

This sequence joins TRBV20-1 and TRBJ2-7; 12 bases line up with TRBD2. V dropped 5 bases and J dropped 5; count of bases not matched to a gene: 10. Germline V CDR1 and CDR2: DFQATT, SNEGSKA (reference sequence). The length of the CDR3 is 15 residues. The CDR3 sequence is CSALGLAGLENEQYF. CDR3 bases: TGCAGTGCTCTTGGACTAGCGGGGCTAGAAAACGAGCAGTACTTC.

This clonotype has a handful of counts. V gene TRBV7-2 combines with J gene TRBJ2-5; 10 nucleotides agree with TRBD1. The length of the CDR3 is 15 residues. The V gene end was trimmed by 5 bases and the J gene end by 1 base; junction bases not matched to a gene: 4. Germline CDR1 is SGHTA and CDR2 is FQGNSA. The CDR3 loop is CASSPDRGPQETQYF. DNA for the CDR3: TGTGCCAGCAGCCCCGACAGGGGGCCCCAAGAGACCCAGTACTTC.

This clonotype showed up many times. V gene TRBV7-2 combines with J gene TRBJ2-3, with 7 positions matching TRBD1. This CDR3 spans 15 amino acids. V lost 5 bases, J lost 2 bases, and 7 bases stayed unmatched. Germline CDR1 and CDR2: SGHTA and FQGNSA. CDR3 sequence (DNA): TGTGCCAGCAGCCGCTTGGGACAGTCCACAGATACGCAGTATTTT. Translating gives CASSRLGQSTDTQYF.

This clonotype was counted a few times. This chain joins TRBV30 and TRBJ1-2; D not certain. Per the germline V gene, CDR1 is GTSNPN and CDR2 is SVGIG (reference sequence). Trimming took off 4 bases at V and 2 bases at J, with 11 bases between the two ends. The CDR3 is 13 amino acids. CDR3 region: CAWTREGNYGYTF. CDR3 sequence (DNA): TGTGCCTGGACAAGGGAAGGGAACTATGGCTACACCTTC.

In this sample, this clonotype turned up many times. CDR3 DNA: TGTGCCACCAGTGATCACAGGGTTACCTACAATGAGCAGTTCTTC. Its translation: CATSDHRVTYNEQFF. The V and J genes are TRBV24-1 and TRBJ2-1; D perhaps matches TRBD1 (6 bases). The V gene's germline CDR1 is KGHDR and CDR2 SFDVKD. The CDR3 extends over 15 amino acids. V was clipped by 3 bases and J by 2 bases, with 10 bases between them.

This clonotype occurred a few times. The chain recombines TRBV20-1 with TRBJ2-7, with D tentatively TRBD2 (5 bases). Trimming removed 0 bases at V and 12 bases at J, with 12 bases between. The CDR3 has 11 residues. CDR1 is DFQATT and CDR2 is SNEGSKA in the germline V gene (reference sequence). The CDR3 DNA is TGCAGTGCTAGAGATAGCGAGCCCGTGTACTTC. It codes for CSARDSEPVYF.